These 5 T cell receptor beta chains were all obtained from the same sample, sequenced in a study of Tregs in tolerant kidney transplant recipients. These TCRs are of unknown antigen specificity. TCRdb's copy holds only in-frame clones and misses some; the assay was immunoSEQ multiplex PCR. Of tens of thousands of clones listed, 70% to 85% are singletons. The sequencing input was Tregs from blood cultured with allogeneic cells. Receptors were obtained from a human donor in good health.

This clone is medium-sized (0.01 to 0.1%). The V call is TRBV7-9, the J call TRBJ2-3; D gene uncertain. Germline V gene data show CDR1 as SEHNR and CDR2 as FQNEAQ (reference sequence). The CDR3 is 15 amino acids. Trimming pared 1 base from V and 2 bases from J, leaving 10 bases between. This chain's CDR3 is CASSLGLPPTDTQYF. CDR3 sequence (DNA): TGTGCCAGCAGCTTAGGTCTACCACCCACAGATACGCAGTATTTT.

This clone is medium-sized. The gene calls are TRBV9 and TRBJ2-3, with 11 bases matching TRBD2. The V segment lost 4 bases and the J segment 0 bases; nucleotides outside the gene matches: 7. The CDR3 has 17 amino acids. Per the germline V gene, CDR1 is SGDLS and CDR2 is YYNGEE. DNA of the CDR3: TGTGCCAGCAGCCCGCCCACTAGCGGGGGTAGCACAGATACGCAGTATTTT. Protein: CASSPPTSGGSTDTQYF.

The rearrangement uses TRBV7-2 and TRBJ1-2; D call uncertain. This CDR3 contains 12 residues. The V and J ends lost 0 bases and 8 bases respectively, with 7 bases between them. In germline, CDR1 is SGHTA, CDR2 FQGNSA. Written as DNA, the CDR3 is TGTGCCAGCAGCTTAGCGCTGGGAGGCTACACCTTC. Translating gives CASSLALGGYTF.

A remark on this clone: The junction differs from germline at one of its ends, possibly a read error. This chain links TRBV5-4 with TRBJ2-7; 7 positions match TRBD1. CDR1 and CDR2 (germline): SGHNT, YYREEE (reference sequence). The CDR3 runs to 15 residues. CDR3 residues: CANSFPGQLVHEQYF. In nucleotides, the CDR3 is TGTGCCAACAGCTTTCCGGGACAGTTAGTCCACGAGCAGTACTTC.

The chain couples TRBV4-1 to TRBJ2-1; D unclear. Per the germline V gene, CDR1 is MGHRA and CDR2 is YSYEKL. CDR3 length: 15 residues. V lost 0 bases, J lost 6 bases, and 12 bases lay in between. The CDR3 here is CASSQEYRIFNEQFF. The CDR3, as DNA: TGCGCCAGCAGCCAAGAGTACAGAATTTTCAATGAGCAGTTCTTC.